This T cell receptor beta chain is drawn from a study of blood T cell repertoires in COVID-19. The germline CDR1 and CDR2 sequences are SGHNT and YYREEE (reference sequence). The J segment lost 0 bases and the V segment lost 4 bases, leaving 5 bases of the junction unmatched. The CDR3 is 16 residues long. TCRdb's table, derived via immunoSEQ multiplex PCR, lists solely in-frame clones and lacks some. The data hold around 240,000 clones, with 83% observed a single time. The sample comprised peripheral blood. This clonotype was sampled from a woman in her forties or fifties with acute or convalescent COVID-19. The chain employs TRBV5-4 and TRBJ2-1; 9 bases align to TRBD2. The CDR3 reads CASSPQGLASYNEQFF. As DNA, the CDR3 is TGTGCCAGCAGCCCCCAGGGACTAGCCTCCTACAATGAGCAGTTCTTC.